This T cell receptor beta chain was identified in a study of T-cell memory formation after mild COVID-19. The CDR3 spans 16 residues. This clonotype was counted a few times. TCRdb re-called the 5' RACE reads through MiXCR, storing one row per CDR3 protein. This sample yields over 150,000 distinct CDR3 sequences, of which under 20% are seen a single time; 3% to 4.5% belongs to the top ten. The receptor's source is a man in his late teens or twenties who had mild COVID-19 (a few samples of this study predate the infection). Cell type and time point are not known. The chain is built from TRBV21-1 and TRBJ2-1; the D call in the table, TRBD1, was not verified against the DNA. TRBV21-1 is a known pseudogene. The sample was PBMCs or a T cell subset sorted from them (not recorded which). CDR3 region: CASSKALQGFGNEQFF. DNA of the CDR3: TGTGCCAGCAGCAAAGCGCTGCAGGGATTTGGCAATGAGCAGTTCTTC.